Following are 32 T cell receptor beta chains from one sample sequenced in a study of T cells in Graves' hyperthyroidism and ophthalmopathy. There were TCR beta CDR3 regions amplified from RNA transcripts. HTBI primers were employed in a first-round RT-PCR of the TCR CDR3. TCRdb re-called the multiplex PCR reads with MiXCR, one entry per CDR3 protein. The repertoire includes a few hundred thousand distinct CDR3 sequences, approximately 15% of them detected once, and roughly 3.4% sits in the top ten. Material for sequencing was blood. These receptors originate from a woman between 40 and 50 years old with Graves' ophthalmopathy.

The rearrangement links TRBV28 to TRBJ1-1, with D hard to call. Deletions cut 4 bases from V and 7 bases from J, with 4 bases between. Germline V gene lookup returns CDR1 MDHEN and CDR2 SYDVKM. The CDR3 has 10 amino acids. Written as DNA, the CDR3 is TGTGCCAGCAGTTCCAGTGAAGCTTTCTTT. Protein: CASSSSEAFF.

CDR3 residues: CASSLLLAPMLPQHF. The CDR3, as DNA: TGTGCCAGCAGTTTACTTTTGGCCCCGATGTTGCCCCAGCATTTT. The rearrangement uses TRBV28 and TRBJ1-5; D is undetermined. The germline gives CDR1 MDHEN, CDR2 SYDVKM. V was trimmed by 2 bases and J by 9 bases, leaving 17 bases between them. This CDR3 spans 15 amino acids.

The rearrangement joins TRBV4-2 to TRBJ1-4; D might be TRBD1 (6 bases). The ends were cut back, 1 base at V and 4 bases at J, with 13 bases in the middle. CDR3 length: 16 residues. Germline CDR1 is LGHNA and CDR2 is YNFKEQ. In DNA, the CDR3 is TGTGCCAGCAGCCAAGGGACTGGACAGAATAATGAAAAACTGTTTTTT. Protein: CASSQGTGQNNEKLFF.

This clonotype has at least ten counts. The rearrangement links TRBV2 to TRBJ2-2; D is uncertain. V lost 7 bases, J lost 6 bases, and 12 bases lay in between. Germline V CDR1 and CDR2: SNHLY, FYNNEI. The CDR3 covers 13 residues. CDR3: CASKQTFAGELFF. In DNA form, the CDR3 reads TGTGCCAGCAAGCAGACGTTTGCCGGGGAGCTGTTTTTT.

The CDR3 sequence: CASSVGGNSYNEQFF. CDR3 nucleotides: TGTGCCAGCAGCGTAGGTGGGAACTCCTACAATGAGCAGTTCTTC. The rearrangement links TRBV9 to TRBJ2-1; D gene ambiguous. The CDR3 totals 15 residues. The V end lost 0 bases, the J end lost 0 bases, and 7 bases lay between the germline ends. The germline V gene has CDR1 SGDLS and CDR2 YYNGEE.

In this sample, this clonotype turned up many times. The chain couples TRBV18 to TRBJ1-2; D is ambiguous. With 5 bases removed from V and 2 bases from J, the gap between germline ends came to 9 bases. The CDR3 runs to 13 residues. CDR1 is KGHSH, CDR2 LQKENI, per germline. The DNA for the CDR3 is TGTGCCAGCTCAAAGGACGGAAACTATGGCTACACCTTC. Its protein is CASSKDGNYGYTF.

This clonotype has a handful of counts. The V and J genes are TRBV6-5 and TRBJ2-3; tentatively, D is TRBD1 (7 bases). The CDR3 is 14 residues long. Germline V gives CDR1 MNHEY, CDR2 SVGAGI. The V and J ends lost 2 bases and 14 bases respectively, with 20 bases between them. CDR3 bases: TGTGCCAGCAGTTACCCAGGGGGGCTTTTTGTGTTGTATTTT. Its protein is CASSYPGGLFVLYF.

The rearrangement joins TRBV19 to TRBJ2-7, with 12 bases lining up with TRBD2. The V gene's germline CDR1 is LNHDA and CDR2 SQIVND (reference sequence). This CDR3 comprises 14 residues. The CDR3 DNA sequence: TGTGGCAAGACTAGCGGGAGTTCATCCTACGAGCAGTACTTC. Translated, it gives CGKTSGSSSYEQYF.

This clonotype was counted ten times or more. The DNA of the CDR3 is TGCAGTGCCACGAGTGGGAGGACCCCCAATGAGCAGTTCTTC. Its protein is CSATSGRTPNEQFF. V and J are TRBV20-1 and TRBJ2-1; perhaps TRBD2 as D (6 bases). Germline lookup yields CDR1 DFQATT and CDR2 SNEGSKA (reference sequence). The CDR3 contains 14 residues. The ends were cut back, 6 bases at V and 6 bases at J, with 18 bases in the middle.

The chain links TRBV19 to TRBJ1-4; D might be TRBD1 (5 bases). Germline V gives CDR1 LNHDA, CDR2 SQIVND (reference sequence). The V gene lost 3 bases and the J gene lost 8 bases, with 13 bases spanning the gap. The CDR3 runs 14 residues. In nucleotides, the CDR3 is TGTGCCAGTAGTATTCAAGGGGCTTTGGAAAAACTGTTTTTT. Translated: CASSIQGALEKLFF.

The chain recombines TRBV3-1 with TRBJ1-1; D unclear. In germline, CDR1 is LGHDT, CDR2 YNNKEL (reference sequence). The CDR3 sequence is 13 residues long. V dropped 8 bases and J dropped 3 bases, with 13 bases sitting between them. CDR3 protein: CASARGLDTEAFF. The CDR3 coding sequence is TGTGCCAGCGCCCGGGGTTTGGACACTGAAGCTTTCTTT.

This clonotype was picked up many times. This chain joins TRBV3-1 and TRBJ2-5; D tentatively fits TRBD1 or TRBD2 (5 bases each). Trimming took 3 bases from V and 1 from J, leaving 9 bases between them. CDR1 is LGHDT, CDR2 YNNKEL, per germline (reference sequence). This CDR3 region has 14 residues. In DNA form, the CDR3 reads TGTGCCAGCAGCCACTGGGACCGCCAAGAGACCCAGTACTTC. It is translated as CASSHWDRQETQYF.

Ten or more counts support this clonotype. J is TRBJ1-5 and V is TRBV28; D uncertain. This CDR3 has 15 amino acids. Trimming took 3 bases from V and 0 from J, leaving 9 bases between them. From germline, CDR1 is MDHEN and CDR2 SYDVKM. CDR3 loop: CASSFNRYSNQPQHF. CDR3 DNA: TGTGCCAGCAGTTTCAACAGATATAGCAATCAGCCCCAGCATTTT.

In this sample, this clonotype turned up many times. The V call is TRBV20-1, the J call TRBJ1-2; unclear D gene. This CDR3 contains 15 residues. Per germline, CDR1 DFQATT and CDR2 SNEGSKA (reference sequence). With 0 bases removed from V and 1 base from J, the gap between germline ends came to 12 bases. Here the CDR3 reads CSARDEERFNYGYTF. The CDR3 nucleotides read TGCAGTGCTAGAGATGAGGAAAGGTTTAACTATGGCTACACCTTC.

Of note for this clonotype: A much larger clone differs by one base, so this may be a read error. The chain combines TRBV7-3 with TRBJ1-1, with D tentatively TRBD1 (5 bases). The CDR3 totals 12 residues. Germline V gene sequence: CDR1 SGHTA, CDR2 FQGTGA. The CDR3 coding sequence is TGTGCCAGCGGCTTTTACAGGAGTGAAGCTTTCTTT. Translating it yields CASGFYRSEAFF.

This clonotype was recorded many times. V usage is TRBV5-1 and J usage is TRBJ2-3; D perhaps matches TRBD2 (5 bases). The length of the CDR3 is 15 residues. V lost 2 bases, J lost 1 base, and 11 bases lay in between. CDR1 and CDR2 from the germline V gene are SGHRS and YFSETQ. The CDR3 DNA sequence: TGCGCCAGCAGCTTACCCCACGGGGGCACAGATACGCAGTATTTT. Translation: CASSLPHGGTDTQYF.

This clonotype was picked up many times. The chain links TRBV4-1 to TRBJ2-7; D is uncertain. CDR1 and CDR2 (germline): MGHRA, YSYEKL. The V end lost 3 bases, the J end lost 5 bases, and 17 bases lay between the germline ends. CDR3 size: 15 residues. The CDR3 bases are TGCGCCAGCAGCCACCCCGGCAGGCTGGGAAACGAGCAGTACTTC. It is translated as CASSHPGRLGNEQYF.

The sample holds many counts of this clonotype. This sequence joins TRBV28 and TRBJ1-2; no clear D. Germline assignment: CDR1 MDHEN and CDR2 SYDVKM. V lost 3 bases to trimming and J lost 2 bases, with 13 bases between them. The CDR3 is 15 amino acids. As DNA, the CDR3 is TGTGCCAGCAGTTTTCGGCGGGTCGGGAACTATGGCTACACCTTC. It translates to CASSFRRVGNYGYTF.

This clonotype was seen repeatedly, ten times or more. The chain couples TRBV20-1 to TRBJ2-1; 8 bases are a match to TRBD2. CDR1 is DFQATT, CDR2 SNEGSKA, per germline (reference sequence). Losses at the gene ends were 3 bases for V and 9 bases for J; bases not matched to a gene: 7. This CDR3 contains 13 residues. The CDR3 sequence is CSARGGGRSEQFF. In nucleotides, the CDR3 is TGCAGTGCTAGGGGGGGCGGGAGGAGTGAGCAGTTCTTC.

This chain joins TRBV20-1 and TRBJ1-2; TRBD1 agrees at 8 bases. V shed 5 bases, J shed 8 bases, and the junction held 10 bases outside the gene matches. This CDR3 contains 13 residues. Germline V gene sequence: CDR1 DFQATT, CDR2 SNEGSKA (reference sequence). The CDR3 loop reads CSAPRGRGIGYTF. The DNA for the CDR3 is TGCAGTGCTCCCAGGGGGCGGGGAATCGGCTACACCTTC.

The table lists this clonotype with many counts. The chain recombines TRBV30 with TRBJ2-2, with D tentatively TRBD1 (6 bases). CDR1 and CDR2 from the germline V gene are GTSNPN and SVGIG (reference sequence). Trimming took off 4 bases at V and 4 bases at J, with 16 bases between the two ends. This CDR3 region has 15 residues. The DNA for the CDR3 is TGTGCCTGGACTGTAGGGGGATCGTTCACCGGGGAGCTGTTTTTT. This sequence encodes CAWTVGGSFTGELFF.

The sample holds a few counts of this clonotype. The chain combines TRBV20-1 with TRBJ2-1; D perhaps matches TRBD2 (5 bases). The CDR3 sequence is 16 residues long. V was pared by 0 bases and J by 4 bases, with 16 bases between. CDR1 is DFQATT, CDR2 SNEGSKA, per germline (reference sequence). For the CDR3, the DNA is TGCAGTGCTAGAGACCTACTAGTCCCGGGGTACAATGAGCAGTTCTTC. Its translation is CSARDLLVPGYNEQFF.

This clonotype turned up a few times. The chain combines TRBV27 with TRBJ1-2, with 9 bases lining up with TRBD1. Germline CDR1 MNHEY, CDR2 SMNVEV (reference sequence). CDR3 length: 14 residues. V was clipped by 6 bases and J by 7 bases; unmatched bases: 9. CDR3 loop: CASRRQGEVGGYTF. The DNA for the CDR3 is TGTGCCAGCAGGAGACAGGGGGAGGTTGGTGGCTACACCTTC.

This clonotype occurred many times. V gene TRBV5-1 combines with J gene TRBJ1-2; a weak D match, TRBD1 (6 bases). V lost 6 bases to trimming and J lost 6 bases, with 18 bases between them. Germline CDR1 and CDR2: SGHRS and YFSETQ. This CDR3 contains 14 residues. The CDR3 nucleotides read TGCGCCAGCAACGACCTACAGGGAGTGAATGGCTACACCTTC. Translation gives CASNDLQGVNGYTF.

V is TRBV6-2 or TRBV6-3 and J is TRBJ2-2; D might be TRBD2 (6 bases). The CDR3 is made up of 15 amino acids. Trimming cost V 6 bases and J 3 bases, with 14 bases left between them. Per germline, CDR1 MNHEY and CDR2 SVGEGT. Here the CDR3 reads CASSPGTFHTGELFF. DNA for the CDR3: TGTGCCAGCAGCCCCGGGACTTTTCACACCGGGGAGCTGTTTTTT.

The table lists this clonotype with many counts. The V gene is TRBV5-1, the J gene TRBJ2-3; 9 nucleotides line up with TRBD1. CDR1 and CDR2 (germline): SGHRS, YFSETQ. This CDR3 contains 15 residues. The V segment lost 5 bases and the J segment 6 bases; nucleotides outside the gene matches: 10. The CDR3 DNA reads as TGCGCCAGCAGGATGGGGGGACAGGGCTCTGATACGCAGTATTTT. Protein: CASRMGGQGSDTQYF.

The sample holds many counts of this clonotype. The rearrangement uses TRBV3-1 and TRBJ2-7, with D possibly matching TRBD2 (5 bases). Germline V lookup: CDR1 LGHDT, CDR2 YNNKEL (reference sequence). V lost 5 bases and J lost 2, with 16 bases in between. The CDR3 is made up of 15 amino acids. In DNA, the CDR3 is TGTGCCAGCAGCGACCCTGGAAGCGGAGCCTACGAGCAGTACTTC. Its translation is CASSDPGSGAYEQYF.

This clonotype was detected ten times or more. The V and J genes are TRBV18 and TRBJ2-7; D is possibly TRBD1 or TRBD2 (5 bases each). The CDR3 length is 13 residues. Germline V gives CDR1 KGHSH, CDR2 LQKENI. The ends were cut back, 0 bases at V and 4 bases at J, with 7 bases in the middle. Here the CDR3 reads CASSPPGEYEQYF. CDR3 nucleotide sequence: TGTGCCAGCTCACCACCGGGGGAGTACGAGCAGTACTTC.

This clonotype came up many times. This chain connects TRBV20-1 to TRBJ2-7; 10 positions match TRBD2. V lost 4 bases and J lost 3; bases outside the gene matches: 6. Looked up from germline, CDR1 is DFQATT and CDR2 is SNEGSKA (reference sequence). The CDR3 loop spans 14 amino acids. The CDR3 protein is CSAIPASGGYEQYF. The CDR3 DNA reads TGCAGTGCTATACCGGCTAGCGGGGGCTACGAGCAGTACTTC.

There are many counts of this clonotype. The chain uses TRBV20-1 and TRBJ2-3, with no clear D. Germline CDR1 and CDR2: DFQATT and SNEGSKA (reference sequence). This CDR3 is built from 14 residues. Trimming shortened V by 2 bases and J by 3 bases, and 12 bases separated the two germline ends. The CDR3 region has the DNA TGCAGTGCTAGAAGGGAAATGGTGACAGATACGCAGTATTTT. The encoded protein is CSARREMVTDTQYF.

This clonotype was recorded many times. This sequence joins TRBV30 and TRBJ1-3; D uncertain. The CDR3 totals 14 residues. Germline lookup yields CDR1 GTSNPN and CDR2 SVGIG (reference sequence). The V gene lost 0 bases and the J gene lost 1 base, with 7 bases spanning the gap. CDR3 coding DNA: TGTGCCTGGAGTGTATTCGCTTCTGGAAACACCATATATTTT. Translation: CAWSVFASGNTIYF.

CDR3 loop: CASSYSGQRGTEAFF. CDR3 coding DNA: TGTGCCAGCAGTTACTCGGGTCAAAGAGGGACTGAAGCTTTCTTT. The V and J genes are TRBV6-5 and TRBJ1-1, with D unresolved. The length of the CDR3 is 15 residues. Germline-derived CDR1 and CDR2 are MNHEY and SVGAGI. With 0 bases removed from V and 5 bases from J, the gap between germline ends came to 13 bases.